This entry lists 19 T cell receptor beta chains sequenced from one sample in a study of T cell responses to AZD1222 COVID-19 vaccine. Profiled with immunoSEQ multiplex PCR; TCRdb holds only in-frame clones, not every one. The top ten clones hold under 2% of a sample with some 100,000 clones, about 93% of them seen once. Sequencing was performed on peripheral blood, taken on day 0 of AZD1222 vaccination. These receptors all come from an adult in good health.

V and J are TRBV4-1 and TRBJ1-1; no clear D gene. The CDR3 has 16 amino acids. The germline V gene encodes CDR1 MGHRA and CDR2 YSYEKL. Trimming removed 6 bases at V and 0 bases at J, with 17 bases between. Here the CDR3 reads CASRSTVKGMNTEAFF. In DNA, the CDR3 is TGCGCCAGCAGATCTACAGTAAAAGGGATGAACACTGAAGCTTTCTTT.

The chain carries TRBV28 and TRBJ1-2; 10 positions match TRBD1. CDR1 MDHEN and CDR2 SYDVKM come from the germline V gene. The V gene end was trimmed by 6 bases and the J gene end by 6 bases; junction bases not matched to a gene: 10. The CDR3 runs to 15 residues. CDR3 loop: CASRPWTGGRDGYTF. CDR3 in DNA: TGTGCCAGCAGGCCGTGGACAGGGGGACGGGATGGCTACACCTTC.

A note on this clone: The same CDR3 is also encoded by other DNA sequences in this sample. The gene calls are TRBV15 and TRBJ1-5; the D is unclear. CDR1 and CDR2 from the germline V gene are LNHNV and YYDKDF (reference sequence). V shed 5 bases and J shed 0 bases, with 14 bases lying between them. The CDR3 is made up of 16 amino acids. The DNA of the CDR3 is TGTGCCACCAGCCGAGTTAGGAGCAATAGCAATCAGCCCCAGCATTTT. Its translation: CATSRVRSNSNQPQHF.

The rearrangement joins TRBV12-3 or TRBV12-4 to TRBJ2-1; possible D gene TRBD2, 7 bases. The V end lost 3 bases, the J end lost 6 bases, and 9 bases lay between the germline ends. The CDR3 has 13 residues. CDR3 nucleotide sequence: TGTGCCAGCAGTTTGGGGGGGCTCAATGAGCAGTTCTTC. Protein: CASSLGGLNEQFF.

The chain recombines TRBV6-5 with TRBJ2-1; 9 positions match TRBD1. The germline V gene has CDR1 MNHEY and CDR2 SVGAGI. The CDR3 is 15 amino acids. V lost 4 bases and J lost 4; bases outside the gene matches: 5. The CDR3 spells CASSLGTGNYNEQFF. CDR3 DNA: TGTGCCAGCAGTTTGGGGACAGGGAATTACAATGAGCAGTTCTTC.

This sequence joins TRBV7-2 and TRBJ1-5; no clear D. V lost 5 bases to trimming and J lost 4 bases, with 27 bases between them. The CDR3 is 19 residues long. Looked up from germline, CDR1 is SGHTA and CDR2 is FQGNSA. The CDR3 protein is CASSPFRVTKMQRNQPQHF. The CDR3, as DNA: TGTGCCAGCAGCCCCTTCCGGGTTACTAAAATGCAGAGGAATCAGCCCCAGCATTTT.

The chain recombines TRBV9 with TRBJ2-7, with 7 bases lining up with TRBD2. This CDR3 comprises 15 residues. Per the germline V gene, CDR1 is SGDLS and CDR2 is YYNGEE. The V segment lost 4 bases and the J segment 3 bases; nucleotides outside the gene matches: 10. This CDR3 reads CASSLQGWGGYEQYF. The CDR3 DNA is TGTGCCAGCAGCCTCCAGGGTTGGGGGGGCTACGAGCAGTACTTC.

V usage is TRBV6-6 and J usage is TRBJ1-5; D is uncertain. Germline V CDR1 and CDR2: MNHNY, SVGAGI (reference sequence). The CDR3 extends over 14 amino acids. The V end was cut by 4 bases, the J end by 4 bases, with 11 bases between. CDR3 DNA sequence: TGTGCCAGCAGTTCGAAGGGTAAAAATCAGCCCCAGCATTTT. Translating gives CASSSKGKNQPQHF.

In this sample, this clone turned up once. The chain links TRBV28 to TRBJ2-2, with 10 bases aligning to TRBD2. There are 16 residues in the CDR3. After removal of 3 bases from V and 9 bases from J, the junction contained 10 bases not matched to a gene. Germline V gene sequence: CDR1 MDHEN, CDR2 SYDVKM. The CDR3 DNA follows: TGTGCCAGCAGTTTGGGGACAAGCGGGAGGGCCCGGGAGCTGTTTTTT. Its protein product is CASSLGTSGRARELFF.

CDR3 residues: CASSDPMRGTGRSGANVLTF. The CDR3 region has the DNA TGCGCCAGCAGCGACCCCATGCGTGGGACAGGGAGGTCTGGGGCCAACGTCCTGACTTTC. The chain uses TRBV10-2 and TRBJ2-6, with 9 bases aligning to TRBD1. The germline CDR1 and CDR2 sequences are WSHSY and SAAADI. CDR3 length: 20 amino acids. Germline trimming cut 6 bases from V and 1 base from J; bases unmatched to any gene: 16.

The chain combines TRBV3-1 (or the pseudogene TRBV3-2) with TRBJ2-3; 12 bases are a match to TRBD2. CDR1 is LGHDT, CDR2 YNNKEL, per germline (reference sequence). This CDR3 is built from 16 residues. V lost 5 bases to trimming and J lost 1 base; unmatched junction nucleotides: 4. The CDR3 region is CASSTTSGSGTDTQYF. The CDR3 DNA reads TGTGCCAGCAGCACGACTAGCGGGAGTGGCACAGATACGCAGTATTTT.

The table lists this clone with a count of one. The chain combines TRBV18 with TRBJ2-5; D possibly corresponds to TRBD2 (5 bases). Trimming stripped 0 bases from V and 0 bases from J, with 11 bases between. The CDR3 is 16 amino acids. Germline V lookup: CDR1 KGHSH, CDR2 LQKENI. CDR3 residues: CASSPPYGEYQETQYF. In DNA form, the CDR3 reads TGTGCCAGCTCACCACCCTATGGGGAGTACCAAGAGACCCAGTACTTC. Based on the CDR3 plus reference TRBV18 and TRBJ2-5, the full variable domain is NAGVMQNPRHLVRRRGQEARLRCSPMKGHSHVYWYRQLPEEGLKFMVYLQKENIIDESGMPKERFSAEFPKEGPSILRIQQVVRGDSAAYFCASSPPYGEYQETQYFGPGTRLLVL.

This clone was picked up one time. V and J are TRBV7-9 and TRBJ1-3; D is unresolved. V lost 5 bases, J lost 3 bases, and 17 bases lay in between. Germline lookup yields CDR1 SEHNR and CDR2 FQNEAQ (reference sequence). The CDR3 covers 16 residues. The CDR3 loop reads CASSPRTESHGNTIYF. The CDR3, as DNA: TGTGCCAGCAGCCCCCGAACTGAGAGCCATGGAAACACCATATATTTT.

This rearrangement joins TRBV9 to TRBJ2-1; D remains unclear. Germline CDR1 reads SGDLS; CDR2 reads YYNGEE. CDR3 length: 15 amino acids. V was trimmed by 3 bases and J by 1 base, leaving 11 bases between them. CDR3 sequence: CASSAVVRSYNEQFF. For the CDR3, the DNA is TGTGCCAGCAGCGCCGTAGTAAGGTCCTACAATGAGCAGTTCTTC.

The V and J genes are TRBV18 and TRBJ1-2, with 7 nucleotides matching TRBD1. The CDR3 has 14 residues. V gave up 3 bases and J gave up 7 bases; unmatched junction bases: 8. CDR1 is KGHSH and CDR2 is LQKENI in the germline V gene. This chain's CDR3 is CASSPPSWTGGYTF. The CDR3 DNA reads TGTGCCAGCTCACCTCCTTCTTGGACAGGTGGCTACACCTTC. The entire variable domain, with the rest obtained from reference TRBV18 and TRBJ1-2, is as follows: NAGVMQNPRHLVRRRGQEARLRCSPMKGHSHVYWYRQLPEEGLKFMVYLQKENIIDESGMPKERFSAEFPKEGPSILRIQQVVRGDSAAYFCASSPPSWTGGYTFGSGTRLTVV.

The chain uses TRBV23-1 and TRBJ2-3; the D call may be TRBD1 or TRBD2 (6 bases each). TRBV23-1 is known as an ORF, though its function is uncertain. Trimming left V 7 bases short and J 6 bases short, with 17 bases between. The CDR3 has 14 residues. The CDR3 DNA follows: TGCGCCAGCAATTACCGGGGGCCGATGGATACGCAGTATTTT. Its protein is CASNYRGPMDTQYF.

The rearrangement links TRBV6-1 to TRBJ2-1; tentatively, D is TRBD2 (6 bases). Between the trimmed V and J ends, which lost 3 bases and 6 bases, there was a span of 12 bases. CDR1 and CDR2 from the germline V gene are MNHNS and SASEGT. The CDR3 is 14 amino acids. CDR3 loop: CASSEPGSGNEQFF. CDR3 nucleotides: TGTGCCAGCAGTGAGCCCGGGAGCGGCAATGAGCAGTTCTTC.

This chain connects TRBV7-3 to TRBJ1-1; D gene uncertain. The CDR3 consists of 14 residues. Trimming cost V 1 base and J 7 bases, with 13 bases left between them. Germline V gives CDR1 SGHTA, CDR2 FQGTGA. Here the CDR3 reads CASSLNGEHFEAFF. In DNA form, the CDR3 reads TGTGCCAGCAGCTTAAACGGGGAACATTTTGAAGCTTTCTTT.

The J gene is TRBJ2-5, the V gene TRBV5-1, with TRBD1 as a possible D gene (6 bases). The CDR3 has 13 amino acids. Germline CDR1 reads SGHRS; CDR2 reads YFSETQ. The V end was cut by 3 bases, the J end by 5 bases, with 11 bases between. This CDR3 is CASSSGQKETQYF. CDR3 nucleotides: TGCGCCAGCAGCTCAGGACAGAAGGAGACCCAGTACTTC.